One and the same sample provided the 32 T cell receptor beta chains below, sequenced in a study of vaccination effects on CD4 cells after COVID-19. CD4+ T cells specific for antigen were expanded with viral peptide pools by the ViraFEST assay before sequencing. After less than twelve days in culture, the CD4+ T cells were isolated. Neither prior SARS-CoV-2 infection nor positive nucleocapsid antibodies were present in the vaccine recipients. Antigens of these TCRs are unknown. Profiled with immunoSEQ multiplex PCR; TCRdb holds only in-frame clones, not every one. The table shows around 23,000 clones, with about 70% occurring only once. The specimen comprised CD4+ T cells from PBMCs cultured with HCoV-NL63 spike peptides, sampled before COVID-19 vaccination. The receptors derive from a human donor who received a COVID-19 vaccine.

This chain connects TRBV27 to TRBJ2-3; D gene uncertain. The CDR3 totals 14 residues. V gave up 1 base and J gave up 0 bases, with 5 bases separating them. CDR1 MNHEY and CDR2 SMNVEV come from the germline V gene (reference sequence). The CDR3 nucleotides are TGTGCCAGCAGTTTATTGGGCAGCACAGATACGCAGTATTTT. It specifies CASSLLGSTDTQYF.

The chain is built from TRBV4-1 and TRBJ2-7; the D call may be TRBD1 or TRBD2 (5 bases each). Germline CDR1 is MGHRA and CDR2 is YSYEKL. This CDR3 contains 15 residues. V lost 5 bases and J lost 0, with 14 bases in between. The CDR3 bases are TGCGCCAGCAGCTCCCCCGGGGCAGGCTCCTACGAGCAGTACTTC. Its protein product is CASSSPGAGSYEQYF.

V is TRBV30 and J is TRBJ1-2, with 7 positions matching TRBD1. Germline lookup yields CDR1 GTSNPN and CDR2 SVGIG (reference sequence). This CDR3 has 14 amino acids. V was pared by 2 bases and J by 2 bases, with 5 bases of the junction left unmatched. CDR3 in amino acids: CAWSRGQYNYGYTF. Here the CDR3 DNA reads TGTGCCTGGAGTAGGGGACAGTACAACTATGGCTACACCTTC.

Here the CDR3 DNA reads TGTGCCACCAGTGGTGGGACGGGAAGCACAGATACGCAGTATTTT. Translated, it gives CATSGGTGSTDTQYF. The chain couples TRBV24-1 to TRBJ2-3; D may correspond to TRBD1 or TRBD2 (5 bases each). The germline V gene has CDR1 KGHDR and CDR2 SFDVKD. Between the trimmed V and J ends, which lost 5 bases and 0 bases, there was a span of 11 bases. The length of the CDR3 is 15 residues.

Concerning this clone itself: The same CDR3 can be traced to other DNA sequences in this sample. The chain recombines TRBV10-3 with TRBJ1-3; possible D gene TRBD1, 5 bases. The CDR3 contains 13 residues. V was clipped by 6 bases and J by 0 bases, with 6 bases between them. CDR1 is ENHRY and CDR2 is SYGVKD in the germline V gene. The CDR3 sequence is CAIRDSSGNTIYF. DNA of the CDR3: TGTGCCATCAGAGACAGCTCTGGAAACACCATATATTTT.

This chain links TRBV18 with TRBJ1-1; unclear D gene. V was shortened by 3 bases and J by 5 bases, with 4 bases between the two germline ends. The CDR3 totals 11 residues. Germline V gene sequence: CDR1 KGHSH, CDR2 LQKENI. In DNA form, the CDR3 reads TGTGCCAGCTCACCCGAAACTGAAGCTTTCTTT. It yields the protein CASSPETEAFF.

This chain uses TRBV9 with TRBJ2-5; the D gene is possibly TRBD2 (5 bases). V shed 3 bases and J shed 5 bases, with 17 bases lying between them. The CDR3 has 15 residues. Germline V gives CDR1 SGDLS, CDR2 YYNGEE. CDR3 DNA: TGTGCCAGCAGCGAAGGAGGCAGCTCCACGGAGACCCAGTACTTC. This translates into CASSEGGSSTETQYF.

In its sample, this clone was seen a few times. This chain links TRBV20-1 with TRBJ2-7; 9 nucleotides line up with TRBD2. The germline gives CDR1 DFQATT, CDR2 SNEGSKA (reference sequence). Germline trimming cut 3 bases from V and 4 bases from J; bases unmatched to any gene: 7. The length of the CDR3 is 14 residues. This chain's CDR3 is CSASPLAGSYEQYF. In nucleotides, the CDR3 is TGCAGTGCTAGTCCCCTAGCGGGATCGTACGAGCAGTACTTC.

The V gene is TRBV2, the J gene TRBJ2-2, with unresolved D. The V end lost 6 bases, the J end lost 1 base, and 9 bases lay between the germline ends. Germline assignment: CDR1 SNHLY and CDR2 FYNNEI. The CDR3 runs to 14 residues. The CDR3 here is CASSLYQNTGELFF. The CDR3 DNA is TGTGCCAGCAGCCTATATCAGAACACCGGGGAGCTGTTTTTT.

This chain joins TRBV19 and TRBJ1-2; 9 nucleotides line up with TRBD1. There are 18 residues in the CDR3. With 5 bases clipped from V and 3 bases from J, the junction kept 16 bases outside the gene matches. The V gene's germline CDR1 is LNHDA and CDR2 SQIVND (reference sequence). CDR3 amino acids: CASSVPQGTGRIDYGYTF. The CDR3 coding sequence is TGTGCCAGTAGTGTACCGCAGGGGACAGGGAGAATTGACTATGGCTACACCTTC.

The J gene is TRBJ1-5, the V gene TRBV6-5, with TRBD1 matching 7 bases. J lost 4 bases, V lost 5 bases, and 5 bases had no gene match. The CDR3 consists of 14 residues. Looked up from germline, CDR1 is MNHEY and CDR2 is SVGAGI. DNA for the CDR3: TGTGCCAGCAGTCCGGACAGGTTAAATCAGCCCCAGCATTTT. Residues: CASSPDRLNQPQHF.

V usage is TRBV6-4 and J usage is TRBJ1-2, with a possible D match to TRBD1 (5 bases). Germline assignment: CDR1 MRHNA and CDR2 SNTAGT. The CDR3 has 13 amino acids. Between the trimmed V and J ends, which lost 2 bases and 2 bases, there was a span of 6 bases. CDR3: CASSDRDNYGYTF. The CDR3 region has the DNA TGTGCCAGCAGTGACCGGGACAACTATGGCTACACCTTC.

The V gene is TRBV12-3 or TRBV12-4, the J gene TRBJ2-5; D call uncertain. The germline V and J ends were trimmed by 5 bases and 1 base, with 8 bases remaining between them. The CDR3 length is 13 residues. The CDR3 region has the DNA TGTGCCAGCAGTCAGAGTATCCAAGAGACCCAGTACTTC. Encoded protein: CASSQSIQETQYF.

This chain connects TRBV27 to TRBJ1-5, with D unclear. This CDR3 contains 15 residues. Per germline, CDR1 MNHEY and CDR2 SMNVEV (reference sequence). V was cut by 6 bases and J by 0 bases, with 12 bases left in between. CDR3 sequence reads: CASSSQPLSNQPQHF. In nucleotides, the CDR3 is TGTGCCAGCAGCTCGCAGCCCCTTAGCAATCAGCCCCAGCATTTT.

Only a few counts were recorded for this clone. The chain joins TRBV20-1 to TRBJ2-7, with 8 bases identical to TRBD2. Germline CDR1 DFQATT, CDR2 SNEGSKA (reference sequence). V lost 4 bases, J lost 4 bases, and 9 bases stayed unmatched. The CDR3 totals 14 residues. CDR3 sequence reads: CSANDIAGRYEQYF. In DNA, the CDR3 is TGCAGTGCTAATGATATAGCGGGGAGATACGAGCAGTACTTC.

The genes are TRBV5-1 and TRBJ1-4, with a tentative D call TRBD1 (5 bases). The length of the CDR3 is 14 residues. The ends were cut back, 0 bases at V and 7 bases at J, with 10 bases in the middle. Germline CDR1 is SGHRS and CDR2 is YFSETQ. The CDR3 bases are TGCGCCAGCAGCTTGGGGGGGGGAAGTGAAAAACTGTTTTTT. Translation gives CASSLGGGSEKLFF.

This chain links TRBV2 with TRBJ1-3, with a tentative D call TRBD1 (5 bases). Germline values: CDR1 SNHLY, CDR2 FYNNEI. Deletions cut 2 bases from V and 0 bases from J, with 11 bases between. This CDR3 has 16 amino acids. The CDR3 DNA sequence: TGTGCCAGCAGTGAAATAGAGACAGCCTCTGGAAACACCATATATTTT. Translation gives CASSEIETASGNTIYF.

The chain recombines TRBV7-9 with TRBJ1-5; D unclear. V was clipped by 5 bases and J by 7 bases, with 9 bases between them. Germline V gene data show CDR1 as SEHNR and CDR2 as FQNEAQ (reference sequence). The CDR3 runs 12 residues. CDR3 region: CASSKNPQPQHF. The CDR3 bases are TGTGCCAGCAGCAAAAACCCACAGCCCCAGCATTTT.

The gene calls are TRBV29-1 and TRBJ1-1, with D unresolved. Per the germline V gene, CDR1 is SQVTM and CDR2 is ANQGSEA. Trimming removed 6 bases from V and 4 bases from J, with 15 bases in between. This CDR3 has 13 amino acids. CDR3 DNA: TGCAGCGTCGATCGCGGGGAGGGCACTGAAGCTTTCTTT. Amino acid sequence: CSVDRGEGTEAFF.

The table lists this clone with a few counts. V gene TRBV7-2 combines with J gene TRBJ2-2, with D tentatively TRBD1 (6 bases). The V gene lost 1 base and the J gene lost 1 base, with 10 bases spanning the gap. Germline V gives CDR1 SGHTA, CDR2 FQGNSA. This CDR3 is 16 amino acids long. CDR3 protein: CASSLVDRRNTGELFF. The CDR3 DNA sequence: TGTGCCAGCAGCTTAGTCGACAGGCGGAACACCGGGGAGCTGTTTTTT.

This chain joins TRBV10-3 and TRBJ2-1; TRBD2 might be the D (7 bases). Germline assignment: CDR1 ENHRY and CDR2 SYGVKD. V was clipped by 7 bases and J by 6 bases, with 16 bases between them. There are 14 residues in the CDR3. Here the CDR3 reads CAIKGGAVFNEQFF. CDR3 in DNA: TGTGCCATCAAAGGGGGGGCAGTCTTCAATGAGCAGTTCTTC.

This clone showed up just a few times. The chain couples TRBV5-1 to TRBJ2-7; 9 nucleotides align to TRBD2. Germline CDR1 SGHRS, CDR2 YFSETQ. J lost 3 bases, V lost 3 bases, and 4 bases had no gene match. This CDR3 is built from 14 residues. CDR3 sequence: CASSSMTSGYEQYF. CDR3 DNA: TGCGCCAGCAGCTCGATGACTAGCGGCTACGAGCAGTACTTC.

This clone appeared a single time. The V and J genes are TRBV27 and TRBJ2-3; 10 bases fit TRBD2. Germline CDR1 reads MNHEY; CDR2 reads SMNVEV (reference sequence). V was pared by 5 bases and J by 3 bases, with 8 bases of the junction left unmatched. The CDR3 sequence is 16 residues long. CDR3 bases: TGTGCCAGCAGTGGTCTAGCGGGAGTGGGAACAGATACGCAGTATTTT. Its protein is CASSGLAGVGTDTQYF.

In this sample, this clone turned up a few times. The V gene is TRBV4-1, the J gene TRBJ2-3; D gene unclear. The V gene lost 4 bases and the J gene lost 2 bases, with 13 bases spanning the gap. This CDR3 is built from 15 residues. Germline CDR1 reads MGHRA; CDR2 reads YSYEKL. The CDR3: CASSPRSPPTDTQYF. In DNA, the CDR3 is TGCGCCAGCAGCCCTAGAAGCCCACCCACAGATACGCAGTATTTT.

CDR3 bases: TGTGCCAGTAGTGGACAGGCGTGGAGCTCCTACAATGAGCAGTTCTTC. It is translated as CASSGQAWSSYNEQFF. The genes are TRBV19 and TRBJ2-1; 7 bases are a match to TRBD1. The CDR3 consists of 16 residues. V lost 5 bases to trimming and J lost 0 bases; unmatched junction nucleotides: 7. Germline lookup yields CDR1 LNHDA and CDR2 SQIVND (reference sequence).

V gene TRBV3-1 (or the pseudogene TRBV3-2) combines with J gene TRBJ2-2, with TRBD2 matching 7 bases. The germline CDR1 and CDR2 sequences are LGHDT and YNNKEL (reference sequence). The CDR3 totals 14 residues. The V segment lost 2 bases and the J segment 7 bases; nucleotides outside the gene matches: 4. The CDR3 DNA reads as TGTGCCAGCAGCCAACTTTCGGGGGGCGGGGAGCTGTTTTTT. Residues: CASSQLSGGGELFF.

The CDR3 spells CASRGVQETQYF. CDR3 DNA: TGTGCCAGTCGGGGGGTCCAAGAGACCCAGTACTTC. V usage is TRBV27 and J usage is TRBJ2-5; 7 bases agree with TRBD2. V gave up 9 bases and J gave up 1 base; unmatched junction bases: 2. Germline-derived CDR1 and CDR2 are MNHEY and SMNVEV (reference sequence). This CDR3 contains 12 residues.

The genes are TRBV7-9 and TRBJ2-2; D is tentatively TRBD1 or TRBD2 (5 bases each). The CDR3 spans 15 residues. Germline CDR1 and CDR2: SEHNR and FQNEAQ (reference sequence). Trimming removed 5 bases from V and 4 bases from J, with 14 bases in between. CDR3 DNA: TGTGCCAGCAGCCACGTGGGACCCCCCACCGGGGAGCTGTTTTTT. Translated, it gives CASSHVGPPTGELFF.

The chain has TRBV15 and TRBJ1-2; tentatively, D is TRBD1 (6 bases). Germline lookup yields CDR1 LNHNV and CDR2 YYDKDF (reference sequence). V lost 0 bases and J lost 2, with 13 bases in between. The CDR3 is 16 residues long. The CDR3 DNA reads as TGTGCCACCAGCAGAGATCCGGGGGGGCGGAACTATGGCTACACCTTC. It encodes CATSRDPGGRNYGYTF.

The CDR3 nucleotides are TGTGCCATCAGTCTCAGCGGGGGGAACACCGGGGAGCTGTTTTTT. Its protein is CAISLSGGNTGELFF. The V gene is TRBV10-3, the J gene TRBJ2-2, with TRBD2 identical over 8 bases. CDR3 length: 15 amino acids. Trimming removed 5 bases from V and 1 base from J; junction bases left unmatched: 3. Per germline, CDR1 ENHRY and CDR2 SYGVKD.

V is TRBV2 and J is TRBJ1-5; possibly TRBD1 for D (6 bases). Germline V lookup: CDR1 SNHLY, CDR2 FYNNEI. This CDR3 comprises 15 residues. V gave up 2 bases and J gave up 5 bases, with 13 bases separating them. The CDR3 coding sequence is TGTGCCAGCAGTGAAATAAAAGGGGGATATCAGCCCCAGCATTTT. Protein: CASSEIKGGYQPQHF.

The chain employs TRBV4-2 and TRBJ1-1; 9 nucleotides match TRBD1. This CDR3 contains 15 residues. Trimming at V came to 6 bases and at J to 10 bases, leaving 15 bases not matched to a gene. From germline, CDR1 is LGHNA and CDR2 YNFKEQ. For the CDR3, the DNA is TGTGCCAGCAGATTCCGGGACAGGGACTTTTCACGAGCTTTCTTT. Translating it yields CASRFRDRDFSRAFF.